This TCR beta chain appears in the sequencing data of a study of T cell responses to AZD1222 COVID-19 vaccine. Trimming took off 3 bases at V and 5 bases at J, with 10 bases between the two ends. Germline V gives CDR1 MGHDK, CDR2 SYGVNS. The CDR3 runs 13 residues. TCRdb's table, derived via immunoSEQ multiplex PCR, lists solely in-frame clones and lacks some. The profile covers about 120,000 clones, with 85% to 90% appearing a single time and approximately 2.9% taken by the ten largest. Of note for this clone: Antigen unknown.

Study observations and caveats: Per reports, nearly half of all spike-specific TCRs target regions that are unmutated in variants.

This TCR was sampled from an adult who received the AZD1222 COVID-19 vaccine. The sample here was peripheral blood, taken 28 days after the second AZD1222 dose. This rearrangement joins TRBV25-1 to TRBJ1-1; TRBD1 is a possible D gene (6 bases). The CDR3 is CASSEGGRTEAFF. The CDR3, as DNA: TGTGCCAGCAGTGAGGGGGGGCGGACTGAAGCTTTCTTT.